This T cell receptor (beta chain) appears in the sequencing data of a study of identical twins. Broader study findings: Twins' excess sharing was less marked for out-of-frame beta sequences.

Trimming took 4 bases from V and 4 from J, leaving 11 bases between them. Germline V lookup: CDR1 SGDLS, CDR2 YYNGEE. The CDR3 contains 13 residues. A template switching step contributed a universal primer site, while unique molecular identifiers were present in the cDNA. TCRdb ran MiXCR on the 5' RACE reads and lists one entry per CDR3 protein. The repertoire holds 650,000 to 750,000 distinct CDR3 sequences, 21% seen once, with 4.3% in the top ten. Of note for this clonotype: Antigen: not known.

The donors were all healthy and Caucasian. This sample was shared with a second study, whose subject was T cells expressing NK-cell markers. According to that study: In several donors, dominant clonotypes made up about 28.3-65% of CD3+CD56-NKG2C+ cells.

The chain recombines TRBV9 with TRBJ1-2, with D unclear. The sample taken for sequencing was PBMCs. This sequence originates from a woman younger than 35 in good health. In DNA, the CDR3 is TGTGCCAGCAGCCCACCCCCAGCCTATGGCTACACCTTC. It translates to CASSPPPAYGYTF.